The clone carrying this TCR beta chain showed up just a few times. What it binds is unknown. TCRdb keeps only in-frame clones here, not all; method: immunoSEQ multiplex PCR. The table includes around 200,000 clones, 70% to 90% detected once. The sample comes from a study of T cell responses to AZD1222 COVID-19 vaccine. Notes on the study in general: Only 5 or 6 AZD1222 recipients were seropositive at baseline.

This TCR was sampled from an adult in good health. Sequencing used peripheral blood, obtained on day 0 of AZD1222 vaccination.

CDR3 coding DNA: TGTGCCAGCAGCGCCGGTGGACAGCTACCCTACGAGCAGTACTTC. This translates into CASSAGGQLPYEQYF. This rearrangement joins TRBV9 to TRBJ2-7, with TRBD1 as a possible D gene (6 bases). This CDR3 comprises 15 residues. With 3 bases removed from V and 2 bases from J, the gap between germline ends came to 15 bases. The germline V gene encodes CDR1 SGDLS and CDR2 YYNGEE.